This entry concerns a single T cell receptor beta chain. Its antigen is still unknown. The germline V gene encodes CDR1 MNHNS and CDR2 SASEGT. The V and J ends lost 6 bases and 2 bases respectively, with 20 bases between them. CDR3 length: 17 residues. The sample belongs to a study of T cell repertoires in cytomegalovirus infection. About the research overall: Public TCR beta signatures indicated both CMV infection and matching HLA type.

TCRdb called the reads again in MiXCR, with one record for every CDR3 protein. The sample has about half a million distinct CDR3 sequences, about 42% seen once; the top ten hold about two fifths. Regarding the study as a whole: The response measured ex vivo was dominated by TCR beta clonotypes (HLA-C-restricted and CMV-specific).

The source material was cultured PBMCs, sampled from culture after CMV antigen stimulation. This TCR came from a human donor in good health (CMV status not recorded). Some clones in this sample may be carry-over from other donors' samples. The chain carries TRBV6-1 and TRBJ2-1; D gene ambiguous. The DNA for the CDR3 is TGTGCCAGCAGGCCCCAACCGGCTCCCACCACCTACAATGAGCAGTTCTTC. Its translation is CASRPQPAPTTYNEQFF.